These T cell receptor beta chains were read from a single sample in a study of blood T cells in healthy people across ages. TCRdb re-analysed the 5' RACE reads in MiXCR, keeping a single row per CDR3 protein. Here the sample spans roughly 1,300,000 distinct CDR3 sequences, approximately 63% being singletons. The sample consisted of blood. These TCRs come from a man aged 18 to 30 in good health. Both conserved end residues are part of each CDR3. A D gene is named only where the DNA matches it firmly. Rows may omit the clone size; those that give it use once, few, many or a size class.

TRBV2	few	TRBJ1-5	.	TGTGCCAGCAGTGAAACAGGAGAAACCAATCAGCCCCAGCATTTT	CASSETGETNQPQHF
TRBV29-1	.	TRBJ2-3	.	TGCAGCGTTGCGGCATATACTAGCACAGATACGCAGTATTTT	CSVAAYTSTDTQYF
TRBV20-1	.	TRBJ2-7	.	TGCAGTGCTAGGGGGAGCCAGACCTACGAGCAGTACTTC	CSARGSQTYEQYF
TRBV29-1	few	TRBJ2-5	.	TGCAGCGTTGATGTGGGAGAAGAGACCCAGTACTTC	CSVDVGEETQYF
TRBV7-9	few	TRBJ2-7	.	TGTGCCAGCAGCATTTCCGGGACTCCCTACGAGCAGTACTTC	CASSISGTPYEQYF
TRBV20-1	.	TRBJ1-1	.	TGCAGTGCTAGTTCAGGGGACATGAACACTGAAGCTTTCTTT	CSASSGDMNTEAFF
TRBV20-1	.	TRBJ1-1	.	TGCAGTGCTAGAGAGGGGGCCGCTGAAGCTTTCTTT	CSAREGAAEAFF
TRBV7-2	.	TRBJ1-1	.	TGTGCCAGCACCCGGTCAGTACGTGAAGCTTTCTTT	CASTRSVREAFF
TRBV5-5	few	TRBJ2-5	.	TGTGCCAGCAGCTTGAGGATCAGTCAAGAGACCCAGTACTTC	CASSLRISQETQYF
TRBV7-6	once	TRBJ2-1	TRBD2	TGTGCCAGCAGCCCATCATATCTTGTGACGCGGGAGGGCAGCCATGAGCAGTTCTTC	CASSPSYLVTREGSHEQFF
TRBV4-1	.	TRBJ2-1	.	TGCGCCGGCAGCCGGCTTGGGGCGCAGTTCTTC	CAGSRLGAQFF
TRBV7-2	.	TRBJ2-1	.	TGTGCCAGCAGCTTATACCAATCGCCCGTTGAGCAGTTCTTC	CASSLYQSPVEQFF
TRBV6-2/TRBV6-3	few	TRBJ1-2	.	TGTGCCAGTGGAAAATGGAACTATGGCTACACCTTC	CASGKWNYGYTF
TRBV2	.	TRBJ2-5	TRBD2	TGTGCCAGCAGGACGGGGGGAACCCAGTACTTC	CASRTGGTQYF
TRBV7-2	.	TRBJ2-1	TRBD2	TGTGCCAGCAGCTCCGGTATTGTAGCGGGGGTCCTCTCCTACAATGAGCAGTTCTTC	CASSSGIVAGVLSYNEQFF
TRBV7-9	.	TRBJ2-1	TRBD1	TGTGCCAGCAGCCACCCGGGACAGATCCATGAGCAGTTCTTC	CASSHPGQIHEQFF
TRBV29-1	.	TRBJ2-7	.	TGCAGCGTCGTATCGACCGGGGGACAGAGATCCTACGAGCAGTACTTC	CSVVSTGGQRSYEQYF
TRBV6-5	few	TRBJ2-3	TRBD2	TGTGCCACCGGCCGGGACTACACAGATACGCAGTATTTT	CATGRDYTDTQYF
TRBV2	.	TRBJ2-1	.	TGTGCCAGCAGTGAAGTTGGGGGAGGACTTAGGAGAAATGAGCAGTTCTTC	CASSEVGGGLRRNEQFF
TRBV10-3	.	TRBJ1-4	TRBD1	TGTGCCATCAGTTCGTCCGGACAGGGTCGAACTAATGAAAAACTGTTTTTT	CAISSSGQGRTNEKLFF
TRBV6-5	.	TRBJ2-7	.	TGTGCCAGCAGTTACTCCTCCGGGAGACCTCCCTACAATGAGCAGTACTTC	CASSYSSGRPPYNEQYF
TRBV7-9	.	TRBJ2-2	.	TGTGCCCATGACGCCGGGGAGCTGTTTTTT	CAHDAGELFF
TRBV29-1	.	TRBJ2-3	.	TGCAGCGTTACGGGGGCGGCCCTCACAGATACGCAGTATTTT	CSVTGAALTDTQYF
TRBV3-1	.	TRBJ2-5	TRBD2	TGTGCCAGCAGTCAAGGAGCGGGGGGGACTAAAGAGACCCAGTACTTC	CASSQGAGGTKETQYF
TRBV18	.	TRBJ2-5	.	TGTGCCAGCGCACCTTCAACGGGGTTTGCAGAGACCCAGTACTTC	CASAPSTGFAETQYF
TRBV7-9	.	TRBJ2-5	TRBD1	TGTGCCAGCAGCTTTTGGGACAGTCAACAAGAGACCCAGTACTTC	CASSFWDSQQETQYF
TRBV20-1	.	TRBJ1-5	.	TGCAGTGCTCCCACCGGGACATCGGGGAGTCAGCCCCAGCATTTT	CSAPTGTSGSQPQHF
TRBV29-1	.	TRBJ2-1	.	TGCAGCGTCCACCTTCTAGCAAAAATTGGGGATACGCAGTTCTTC	CSVHLLAKIGDTQFF
TRBV27	.	TRBJ2-7	.	TGTGCCAGCAGTGATACCTATGGCTCCGACGAGCAGTACTTC	CASSDTYGSDEQYF
TRBV11-2	.	TRBJ2-7	.	TGTGCCAGCAGCTCCCTCCGCGGTAGGCGAACCTACGAGCAGTACTTC	CASSSLRGRRTYEQYF
TRBV25-1	few	TRBJ1-2	TRBD1	TGTGCCAGCAGGAAACAGGGGTATGGCTACACCTTC	CASRKQGYGYTF
TRBV12-3/TRBV12-4	few	TRBJ2-3	.	TGTGCCAGCAGTACAACCGGGGGCGGCCCCACAGATACGCAGTATTTT	CASSTTGGGPTDTQYF
TRBV4-1	.	TRBJ2-2	.	TGCGCCAGCAGCCACCCGATGAGGTCCCCCTCCGGGGAGCTGTTTTTT	CASSHPMRSPSGELFF
TRBV27	.	TRBJ2-1	.	TGTGCCAGCAGTTTTGGGGTTCGTGGGGGCGGGAATGAGCAGTTCTTC	CASSFGVRGGGNEQFF
TRBV29-1	.	TRBJ2-1	TRBD2	TGCAGCGCGGCAGGGACTAGCGGAAAGGCAGGGTTTTACAATGAGCAGTTCTTC	CSAAGTSGKAGFYNEQFF
TRBV4-1	.	TRBJ2-1	TRBD2	TGCGCCAGCAGCCATCCCGGGACTACCCTCAAAGAGCAGTTCTTC	CASSHPGTTLKEQFF
TRBV19	.	TRBJ1-1	TRBD1	TGTGCCAGTAGTATCGCAGGGGGAGAAGCTTTCTTT	CASSIAGGEAFF
TRBV4-1	once	TRBJ2-5	.	TGCGCCAGCAGCCAAGGGCAGGAGCACCAAGAGACCCAGTACTTC	CASSQGQEHQETQYF
TRBV9	.	TRBJ2-1	TRBD2	TGTGCCAGCAGCACCGGACTAGTGGAGGCCTACAATGAGCAGTTCTTC	CASSTGLVEAYNEQFF
TRBV2	.	TRBJ2-4	.	TGTGCCAGCAGTGACCTGATAGCCAAAAACATTCAGTACTTC	CASSDLIAKNIQYF
TRBV15	.	TRBJ2-5	.	TGTGCCACCAGCAGAGACAGCCTACAAGAGACCCAGTACTTC	CATSRDSLQETQYF
TRBV15	few	TRBJ2-1	.	TGTGCCACCAGCAGAGAACGGGACTCCTACAATGAGCAGTTCTTC	CATSRERDSYNEQFF
TRBV2	once	TRBJ2-1	.	TGTGCCAGCAGCCTAAGTGACAGTCAGTCGGGTAATGAGCAGTTCTTC	CASSLSDSQSGNEQFF